Described below is a single TCR beta chain sequence and its context. What it binds is not known. This entry belongs to a study of T cell responses to AZD1222 COVID-19 vaccine. Findings and caveats of the study: Vaccine-associated CD4 TCRs spanned spike, dominant at 160-218 and 743-854. The donor group comprised mostly white British people and more females; the analysis possibly underestimated clonal diversity.

CDR1 SGHTA and CDR2 FQGTGA come from the germline V gene. V was cut by 3 bases and J by 4 bases, with 17 bases left in between. This CDR3 is 16 amino acids long. This table comes from immunoSEQ multiplex PCR, and its TCRdb copy is limited to in-frame clones, with some not included. The table includes roughly 120,000 clones, roughly 87% detected once. The receptor's source is an adult who received the AZD1222 COVID-19 vaccine. The rearrangement links TRBV7-3 to TRBJ2-3, with unresolved D. Sequenced material: peripheral blood, taken 28 days after the second AZD1222 dose. The CDR3 loop reads CASSFGPPRRADTQYF. The CDR3, as DNA: TGTGCCAGCAGCTTCGGACCGCCTCGTCGGGCAGATACGCAGTATTTT.